Detailed here is one T cell receptor beta chain. Its antigen is unknown. This specimen comes from a study of CD8 T cells in ankylosing spondylitis. Study-level points and caveats: Blood from ankylosing spondylitis patients appeared to carry a characteristic eight-variant TCR beta motif. Some of the motif variants had earlier been found in reactive arthritis patients' fluid and blood. A CD8+ phenotype characterized the disease-linked clones, which were relatively rare in peripheral blood. Clones linked to disease were reported to show significant enrichment in matched ankylosing spondylitis synovial fluid.

V shed 6 bases, J shed 6 bases, and the junction held 5 bases outside the gene matches. Germline V gene lookup returns CDR1 SQVTM and CDR2 ANQGSEA. The CDR3 length is 13 residues. Construction of TCR beta libraries was performed using quantitative 5'-RACE with molecular barcodes. TCRdb re-called the 5' RACE reads with MiXCR, one entry per CDR3 protein. The data contain roughly 670,000 distinct CDR3 sequences, around 19% of them seen just once; the ten biggest clones take up over 15%. The specimen sequenced was blood, either unsorted or a sorted T cell fraction (not recorded which). The source is a male donor with ankylosing spondylitis. The chain links TRBV29-1 to TRBJ2-5; 12 positions agree with TRBD1. The CDR3 coding sequence is TGCAGCGTGGGGACAGGGGGCTTGAAGACCCAGTACTTC. It yields the protein CSVGTGGLKTQYF.